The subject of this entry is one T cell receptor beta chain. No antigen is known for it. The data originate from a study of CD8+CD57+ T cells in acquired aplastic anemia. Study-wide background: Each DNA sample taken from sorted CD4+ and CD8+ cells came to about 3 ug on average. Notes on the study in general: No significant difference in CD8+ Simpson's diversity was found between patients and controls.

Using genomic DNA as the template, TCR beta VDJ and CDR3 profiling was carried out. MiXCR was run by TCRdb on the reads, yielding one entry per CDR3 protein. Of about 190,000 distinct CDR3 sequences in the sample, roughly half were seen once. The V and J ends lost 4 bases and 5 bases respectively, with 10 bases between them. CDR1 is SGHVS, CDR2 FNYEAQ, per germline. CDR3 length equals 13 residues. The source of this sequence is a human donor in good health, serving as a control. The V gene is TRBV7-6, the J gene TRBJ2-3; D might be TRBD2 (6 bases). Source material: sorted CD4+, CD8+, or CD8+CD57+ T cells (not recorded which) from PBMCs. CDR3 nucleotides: TGTGCCAGCAGCTCCAATAGCGGAGATACGCAGTATTTT. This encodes CASSSNSGDTQYF.